The 24 T cell receptor beta chains below all came from one sample that was sequenced in a study of blood T cell repertoires in COVID-19. Profiling relied on immunoSEQ multiplex PCR, and the TCRdb table lists in-frame clones only, not all of them. Found here are roughly 260,000 clones, 80% to 95% of them singletons; the top ten hold approximately 2.6%. The sequencing input was peripheral blood. The source of these receptors is a person under 35 with COVID-19, enrolled during active disease.

The CDR3 region is CASSLTGLDGNTIYF. The CDR3 DNA reads TGTGCCAGCAGCTTAACAGGGTTGGACGGAAACACCATATATTTT. The J gene is TRBJ1-3, the V gene TRBV7-6; D might be TRBD1 (6 bases). V was trimmed by 2 bases and J by 4 bases, leaving 12 bases between them. Germline assignment: CDR1 SGHVS and CDR2 FNYEAQ. This CDR3 is built from 15 residues.

This clone was observed a few times. The chain has TRBV5-8 and TRBJ2-1; 7 bases agree with TRBD1. Trimming took 9 bases from V and 6 from J; bases not matched to a gene: 9. The germline V gene has CDR1 SGHTS and CDR2 YDEGEE. This CDR3 spans 13 amino acids. DNA of the CDR3: TGTGCCACCGTACTATCAGGGGGCAATGAGCAGTTCTTC. It codes for CATVLSGGNEQFF. The full variable domain, with the rest looked up from reference TRBV5-8 and TRBJ2-1, is EAGVTQSPTHLIKTRGQQATLRCSPISGHTSVYWYQQALGLGLQFLLWYDEGEERNRGNFPPRFSGRQFPNYSSELNVNALELEDSALYLCATVLSGGNEQFFGPGTRLTVL.

This clone appeared a single time. The CDR3 loop reads CASSGASGINNEQFF. The CDR3 bases are TGTGCCAGCAGTGGGGCTAGCGGGATAAACAATGAGCAGTTCTTC. The rearrangement links TRBV2 to TRBJ2-1; 9 bases match TRBD2. Germline-derived CDR1 and CDR2 are SNHLY and FYNNEI. The V segment lost 4 bases and the J segment 5 bases; nucleotides outside the gene matches: 6. CDR3 length: 15 residues.

The chain uses TRBV19 and TRBJ1-4, with TRBD1 matching over 9 bases. Germline CDR1 LNHDA, CDR2 SQIVND (reference sequence). Germline trimming cut 9 bases from V and 6 bases from J; bases unmatched to any gene: 5. This CDR3 is 13 amino acids long. CDR3 sequence reads: CASEGDRDEKLFF. As DNA, the CDR3 is TGTGCCAGCGAGGGGGACAGGGATGAAAAACTGTTTTTT.

The chain is built from TRBV5-4 and TRBJ2-3; 9 bases align to TRBD1. The CDR3 runs 18 residues. The V gene end was trimmed by 4 bases and the J gene end by 2 bases; junction bases not matched to a gene: 14. From germline, CDR1 is SGHNT and CDR2 YYREEE (reference sequence). CDR3 DNA sequence: TGTGCCAGCAGCACGCCGGGACAGGGAAGGTCCCTCACAGATACGCAGTATTTT. Translation gives CASSTPGQGRSLTDTQYF.

The J gene is TRBJ2-1, the V gene TRBV19, with D tentatively TRBD2 (6 bases). The V end lost 4 bases, the J end lost 0 bases, and 10 bases lay between the germline ends. Germline CDR1 LNHDA, CDR2 SQIVND (reference sequence). The CDR3 extends over 15 amino acids. CDR3 coding DNA: TGTGCCAGTAGTAACGCGGGGAGCTCCTACAATGAGCAGTTCTTC. This translates into CASSNAGSSYNEQFF.

The CDR3 spells CSVVQGPSNEKLFF. In DNA form, the CDR3 reads TGCAGCGTCGTACAGGGGCCCTCTAATGAAAAACTGTTTTTT. V gene TRBV29-1 combines with J gene TRBJ1-4; 7 bases are a match to TRBD1. The germline CDR1 and CDR2 sequences are SQVTM and ANQGSEA. This CDR3 comprises 14 residues. Trimming took 6 bases from V and 3 from J; bases not matched to a gene: 7.

The J gene is TRBJ2-4, the V gene TRBV28, with 7 bases that match TRBD1. CDR1 is MDHEN, CDR2 SYDVKM, per germline. The length of the CDR3 is 16 residues. V lost 2 bases, J lost 2 bases, and 6 bases stayed unmatched. This chain's CDR3 is CASSLKGTATKNIQYF. In DNA form, the CDR3 reads TGTGCCAGCAGTTTAAAGGGGACAGCCACCAAAAACATTCAGTACTTC.

This chain uses TRBV19 with TRBJ2-1, with 10 positions matching TRBD2. The germline V gene has CDR1 LNHDA and CDR2 SQIVND (reference sequence). V dropped 3 bases and J dropped 1; count of bases not matched to a gene: 0. This CDR3 spans 15 amino acids. CDR3 nucleotide sequence: TGTGCCAGTAGTATGACTAGCGGGTCCTACAATGAGCAGTTCTTC. It specifies CASSMTSGSYNEQFF.

This clone was picked up a small number of times. V gene TRBV7-8 combines with J gene TRBJ2-5; 9 bases line up with TRBD1. The germline CDR1 and CDR2 sequences are SGHVS and FQNEAQ. J lost 3 bases, V lost 4 bases, and 24 bases had no gene match. There are 21 residues in the CDR3. The CDR3 DNA reads TGTGCCAGCAGCTCGCACGTAGCCCCCTTGGGACAGGGAAGGGGGAAAGAGACCCAGTACTTC. Translation gives CASSSHVAPLGQGRGKETQYF.

The rearrangement links TRBV24-1 to TRBJ2-3; D might be TRBD1 (5 bases). The CDR3 covers 14 residues. Trimming removed 3 bases at V and 6 bases at J, with 12 bases between. Germline V lookup: CDR1 KGHDR, CDR2 SFDVKD. The CDR3 nucleotides are TGTGCCACCAGTGATAGGTCAGGGCTGGATACGCAGTATTTT. Its translation is CATSDRSGLDTQYF.

The CDR3 DNA is TGTGCCAGCAGTTCCCAGGGGGTAACTAATGAAAAACTGTTTTTT. Protein sequence: CASSSQGVTNEKLFF. The chain is built from TRBV6-6 and TRBJ1-4; 7 bases align to TRBD1. The CDR3 extends over 15 amino acids. The germline gives CDR1 MNHNY, CDR2 SVGAGI (reference sequence). V was clipped by 4 bases and J by 1 base; unmatched bases: 3.

V and J are TRBV5-1 and TRBJ2-2; TRBD2 agrees at 8 bases. Per germline, CDR1 SGHRS and CDR2 YFSETQ. V trimming: 9 bases; J trimming: 0 bases; junction bases outside the gene matches: 10. The CDR3 runs to 16 residues. The CDR3: CATSLAGLANTGELFF. Here the CDR3 DNA reads TGCGCCACCTCGTTAGCGGGGCTGGCGAACACCGGGGAGCTGTTTTTT.

Remarks on this clone: One end of the junction is discordant with germline, which a read error may explain. This chain links TRBV7-7 with TRBJ2-5; D is possibly TRBD1 (5 bases). This CDR3 has 15 amino acids. Germline CDR1 SSHAT, CDR2 FNYEAQ (reference sequence). This chain's CDR3 is CASSLVGAGEETQYF. CDR3 coding DNA: TGTGCTAGCAGCTTAGTTGGGGCCGGAGAGGAGACCCAGTACTTC.

The chain has TRBV13 and TRBJ2-5, with TRBD1 identical over 8 bases. Losses at the gene ends were 5 bases for V and 5 bases for J; bases not matched to a gene: 10. In germline, CDR1 is PRHDT, CDR2 FYEKMQ (reference sequence). The length of the CDR3 is 15 residues. The CDR3 nucleotides read TGTGCCAGCAGCCGCAGGACAGGGCTCAGGGAGACCCAGTACTTC. As protein: CASSRRTGLRETQYF.

CDR3 DNA: TGTGCCATCAGTGAAGGACATAAAACAAACACTGAAGCTTTCTTT. Translating gives CAISEGHKTNTEAFF. The V and J genes are TRBV10-3 and TRBJ1-1, with a weak D call TRBD1 (5 bases). This CDR3 region has 15 residues. Trimming shortened V by 3 bases and J by 2 bases, and 13 bases separated the two germline ends. Germline V gene sequence: CDR1 ENHRY, CDR2 SYGVKD.

The rearrangement joins TRBV14 to TRBJ1-1, with no clear D. The CDR3 is 12 residues long. V was shortened by 0 bases and J by 5 bases, with 4 bases between the two germline ends. Per germline, CDR1 SGHDN and CDR2 FVKESK. The CDR3 DNA is TGTGCCAGCAGCCAAGACTCGACTGAAGCTTTCTTT. This gives the protein CASSQDSTEAFF.

The gene calls are TRBV11-2 and TRBJ2-4; 8 bases are shared with TRBD2. Germline CDR1 reads SGHAT; CDR2 reads FQNNGV. The ends lost 5 bases at V and 2 bases at J; junction bases unmatched: 2. The CDR3 spans 14 residues. The CDR3 loop is CASSRGGTKNIQYF. CDR3 sequence (DNA): TGTGCCAGCAGCCGGGGGGGGACCAAAAACATTCAGTACTTC. The full variable domain, its missing parts supplied by reference TRBV11-2 and TRBJ2-4, is EAGVAQSPRYKIIEKRQSVAFWCNPISGHATLYWYQQILGQGPKLLIQFQNNGVVDDSQLPKDRFSAERLKGVDSTLKIQPAKLEDSAVYLCASSRGGTKNIQYFGAGTRLSVL.

The rearrangement links TRBV4-1 to TRBJ1-2; TRBD1 matches 7 bases. The CDR3 length is 15 residues. V lost 6 bases to trimming and J lost 0 bases; unmatched junction nucleotides: 7. CDR1 is MGHRA, CDR2 YSYEKL, per germline. The CDR3 here is CASSPPGTANYGYTF. The CDR3, as DNA: TGCGCCAGCAGTCCCCCCGGGACAGCTAACTATGGCTACACCTTC.

The J gene is TRBJ2-7, the V gene TRBV27, with 13 bases lining up with TRBD2. The J segment lost 3 bases and the V segment lost 2 bases, leaving 4 bases of the junction unmatched. The CDR3 extends over 16 amino acids. Germline CDR1 and CDR2: MNHEY and SMNVEV (reference sequence). The CDR3 loop reads CASSLRTSGSSYEQYF. The CDR3, as DNA: TGTGCCAGCAGTTTACGGACTAGCGGGAGTAGCTACGAGCAGTACTTC.

This chain connects TRBV6-1 to TRBJ1-6; no firm D call. This CDR3 region has 12 residues. Germline V lookup: CDR1 MNHNS, CDR2 SASEGT. Between the trimmed V and J ends, which lost 2 bases and 17 bases, there was a span of 13 bases. CDR3 residues: CASSERGIFFHF. For the CDR3, the DNA is TGTGCCAGCAGTGAAAGAGGGATTTTTTTCCACTTT.

V usage is TRBV7-9 and J usage is TRBJ1-6; TRBD1 agrees at 7 bases. The CDR3 length is 15 residues. Germline V gene data show CDR1 as SEHNR and CDR2 as FQNEAQ (reference sequence). Trimming at V came to 5 bases and at J to 7 bases, leaving 8 bases not matched to a gene. CDR3 residues: CASSPRTGPNSPLHF. In DNA, the CDR3 is TGTGCCAGCAGCCCCCGGACAGGCCCAAATTCACCCCTCCACTTT.

This clone was detected once. The chain has TRBV5-1 and TRBJ2-1; 10 nucleotides align to TRBD2. V was clipped by 4 bases and J by 2 bases; unmatched bases: 3. The CDR3 loop spans 15 amino acids. Germline values: CDR1 SGHRS, CDR2 YFSETQ. The CDR3 nucleotides read TGCGCCAGCAGCCCAGCGGGAGGGCCCTACAATGAGCAGTTCTTC. It translates to CASSPAGGPYNEQFF.

V is TRBV2 and J is TRBJ1-5; TRBD1 agrees at 9 bases. V dropped 6 bases and J dropped 7; count of bases not matched to a gene: 10. CDR3 length: 15 residues. The germline CDR1 and CDR2 sequences are SNHLY and FYNNEI. The CDR3 DNA sequence: TGTGCCAGCAGGCGGGACAGGGCGATAGGGCAGCCCCAGCATTTT. Translated, it gives CASRRDRAIGQPQHF.